This T cell receptor (beta chain) was found in a study of OX40 agonist ivuxolimab in advanced cancers. With baseline, cycle 4 day 1, and cycle 7 day 1 as timepoints, blood was sampled. Concerning this clone itself: Its matching antigen is unknown.

Repertoires were generated with immunoSEQ multiplex PCR, while TCRdb's copy carries only in-frame clones and drops some. Of 77,000 or so clones listed, 88% were seen once; the top ten hold 0.7% to 1%. Whole-study findings and limits: Nonresponders, in some cases, also had low normalized T-cell clonal expansion.

Germline V gives CDR1 LNHNV, CDR2 YYDKDF (reference sequence). Trimming cost V 0 bases and J 6 bases, with 8 bases left between them. CDR3 size: 13 residues. The clonotype originates from an adult with an advanced solid tumor such as melanoma, head and neck, liver or kidney cancer. The sequenced sample was CD4+ or CD8+ T cells sorted from blood, obtained in a trial of the OX40 agonist ivuxolimab. The chain couples TRBV15 to TRBJ1-1, with D perhaps matching TRBD1 (5 bases). This chain's CDR3 is CATSRDRAAEAFF. DNA for the CDR3: TGTGCCACCAGCAGAGACAGGGCTGCTGAAGCTTTCTTT.